Below, 18 T cell receptor beta chains from the same sample are listed, as sequenced in a study. TCRdb called the RT-PCR reads again in MiXCR, with one record for every CDR3 protein. The sample comprises about 680,000 distinct CDR3 sequences, approximately 15% of which are singletons, and roughly 3.6% rests with the top ten. Sequencing was carried out using memory CD4+ T cells from blood. These receptors were collected from a female donor in good health, serving as a healthy control.

This clonotype was seen repeatedly, ten times or more. The chain combines TRBV11-2 with TRBJ2-3; 9 nucleotides line up with TRBD2. J was trimmed by 2 bases and V by 5 bases; bases with no gene match: 8. The CDR3 length is 16 residues. The germline gives CDR1 SGHAT, CDR2 FQNNGV. DNA for the CDR3: TGTGCCAGCAGCCCCGGGACTAGCCGCGACACAGATACGCAGTATTTT. Translation gives CASSPGTSRDTDTQYF.

The chain joins TRBV25-1 to TRBJ1-6; D call uncertain. The CDR3 runs to 14 residues. Looked up from germline, CDR1 is MGHDK and CDR2 is SYGVNS. Trimming took off 2 bases at V and 10 bases at J, with 12 bases between the two ends. The CDR3 loop is CASSEGWAMSPLHF. CDR3 nucleotide sequence: TGTGCCAGCAGTGAAGGATGGGCAATGTCACCCCTCCACTTT.

This clonotype was recorded many times. This rearrangement joins TRBV6-5 to TRBJ2-1; 8 bases match TRBD2. Germline CDR1 is MNHEY and CDR2 is SVGAGI. The CDR3 length is 14 residues. J gave up 8 bases and V 4 bases, and 7 bases lay outside the gene matches. CDR3 sequence reads: CASSWKTSADEQFF. CDR3 in DNA: TGTGCCAGCAGTTGGAAGACTAGCGCGGATGAGCAGTTCTTC.

The chain joins TRBV7-2 to TRBJ2-1; no reliable D call. This CDR3 is 15 amino acids long. Per germline, CDR1 SGHTA and CDR2 FQGNSA. The ends were cut back, 7 bases at V and 4 bases at J, with 17 bases in the middle. CDR3: CASTPSDGGYNEQFF. DNA for the CDR3: TGTGCCAGCACCCCCTCTGACGGTGGGTACAATGAGCAGTTCTTC. The variable domain in full, with the rest retrieved from reference TRBV7-2 and TRBJ2-1, is GAGVSQSPSNKVTEKGKDVELRCDPISGHTALYWYRQSLGQGLEFLIYFQGNSAPDKSGLPSDRFSAERTGGSVSTLTIQRTQQEDSAVYLCASTPSDGGYNEQFFGPGTRLTVL.

This clonotype has only a few counts. The V call is TRBV20-1, the J call TRBJ2-7; a possible D gene is TRBD1 (6 bases). V was shortened by 5 bases and J by 0 bases, with 11 bases between the two germline ends. This CDR3 has 13 residues. Germline CDR1 is DFQATT and CDR2 is SNEGSKA (reference sequence). In DNA, the CDR3 is TGCAGTGCTGCGGACAGAAACTCCTACGAGCAGTACTTC. Translating it yields CSAADRNSYEQYF.

V and J are TRBV7-7 and TRBJ1-5, with a weak D call TRBD1 (5 bases). The germline V gene encodes CDR1 SSHAT and CDR2 FNYEAQ (reference sequence). The germline V and J ends were trimmed by 3 bases and 1 base, with 19 bases remaining between them. This CDR3 contains 18 residues. The chain's CDR3 is CASSFRAAGEDSNQPQHF. The CDR3 DNA reads TGTGCCAGCAGCTTTAGGGCCGCGGGGGAAGACAGCAATCAGCCCCAGCATTTT.

A remark on this clonotype: One junction end does not reproduce the germline sequence, and a read error may be involved. The J gene is TRBJ2-1, the V gene TRBV7-2; maybe TRBD2 (6 bases). This CDR3 is 15 amino acids long. Germline CDR1 and CDR2: SGHTA and FQGNSA. The CDR3 spells CASSLSGVGFNKQFF. CDR3 nucleotide sequence: TGTGCCAGCAGCTTATCGGGAGTCGGTTTCAATAAGCAGTTCTTC. Drawing the rest from reference TRBV7-2 and TRBJ2-1, the complete variable domain is GAGVSQSPSNKVTEKGKDVELRCDPISGHTALYWYRQSLGQGLEFLIYFQGNSAPDKSGLPSDRFSAERTGGSVSTLTIQRTQQEDSAVYLCASSLSGVGFNKQFFGPGTRLTVL.

This clonotype was observed many times. The chain couples TRBV6-1 to TRBJ1-5, with no clear D. The CDR3 is 15 residues long. CDR1 MNHNS and CDR2 SASEGT come from the germline V gene. The germline V and J ends were trimmed by 6 bases and 6 bases, with 18 bases remaining between them. The CDR3 DNA reads as TGTGCCAGCAGCCCCGGACCTCTTGAGGCTCAGCCCCAGCATTTT. This translates into CASSPGPLEAQPQHF.

This clonotype was counted at least ten times. The J gene is TRBJ1-2, the V gene TRBV10-3, with TRBD1 matching over 7 bases. The CDR3 is made up of 12 amino acids. Germline V gene sequence: CDR1 ENHRY, CDR2 SYGVKD. Losses at the gene ends were 11 bases for V and 6 bases for J; bases not matched to a gene: 9. CDR3 residues: CASQQGSNGYTF. CDR3 DNA sequence: TGTGCCTCTCAACAGGGGAGCAATGGCTACACCTTC.

The rearrangement uses TRBV5-1 and TRBJ2-1, with D maybe TRBD2 (7 bases). V lost 1 base, J lost 0 bases, and 14 bases lay in between. Looked up from germline, CDR1 is SGHRS and CDR2 is YFSETQ. The CDR3 totals 17 residues. This CDR3 is CASSLRGRGNSYNEQFF. The DNA for the CDR3 is TGCGCCAGCAGCTTGCGAGGGAGGGGGAACTCCTACAATGAGCAGTTCTTC.

Many counts were recorded for this clonotype. The chain couples TRBV9 to TRBJ2-1; D call uncertain. Deletions cut 4 bases from V and 4 bases from J, with 12 bases between. Germline V lookup: CDR1 SGDLS, CDR2 YYNGEE. CDR3 length: 14 amino acids. CDR3 coding DNA: TGTGCCAGCAGCCAGTCCCTCGTTTACAATGAGCAGTTCTTC. It is translated as CASSQSLVYNEQFF.

The genes are TRBV1 and TRBJ2-2; the table's D call of TRBD2 was not tested on the DNA. TRBV1 is marked as a pseudogene. The CDR3 is 18 residues long. The CDR3 sequence is CTSSLQTGGTSGPGELFF. In nucleotides, the CDR3 is TGCACCAGCAGCCTCCAGACCGGGGGAACTAGCGGGCCCGGGGAGCTGTTTTTT.

A few counts support this clonotype. The V gene is TRBV7-6, the J gene TRBJ2-3, with D hard to call. Germline V gives CDR1 SGHVS, CDR2 FNYEAQ. This CDR3 contains 11 residues. With 6 bases removed from V and 11 bases from J, the gap between germline ends came to 12 bases. DNA for the CDR3: TGTGCCAGCAGTTTTGGGAAGGGGCAGTATTTT. Amino acid sequence: CASSFGKGQYF.

Note on this clonotype: Just one base apart from a much larger clone, this may be a read error. The chain carries TRBV20-1 and TRBJ2-1, with D possibly matching TRBD1 (5 bases). Germline CDR1 is DFQATT and CDR2 is SNEGSKA (reference sequence). The CDR3 loop spans 15 amino acids. This chain's CDR3 is CGARTAGWGKSEQFF. The CDR3 nucleotides read TGCGGTGCTAGAACCGCAGGGTGGGGAAAGAGTGAGCAGTTCTTC.

This clonotype was counted at least ten times. This chain links TRBV12-3 or TRBV12-4 with TRBJ1-5; D perhaps matches TRBD1 (6 bases). The CDR3 length is 14 residues. Trimming pared 3 bases from V and 6 bases from J, leaving 12 bases between. The CDR3 loop is CASSLGGLGQPQHF. CDR3 nucleotides: TGTGCCAGCAGTTTGGGGGGGCTTGGTCAGCCCCAGCATTTT.

The CDR3 loop is CAISVGPGLAGLAKNIQYF. CDR3 sequence (DNA): TGTGCCATCAGTGTAGGTCCGGGGCTAGCGGGATTGGCCAAAAACATTCAGTACTTC. V usage is TRBV10-3 and J usage is TRBJ2-4; 9 nucleotides match TRBD2. Per germline, CDR1 ENHRY and CDR2 SYGVKD. Trimming at V came to 4 bases and at J to 1 base, leaving 14 bases not matched to a gene. The length of the CDR3 is 19 residues.

This sequence joins TRBV20-1 and TRBJ1-6; 9 bases align to TRBD1. Trimming removed 6 bases from V and 7 bases from J; junction bases left unmatched: 4. Germline CDR1 and CDR2: DFQATT and SNEGSKA (reference sequence). There are 13 residues in the CDR3. The CDR3 nucleotides are TGCAGTGCCCCGGGACAGGGAAATTCACCCCTCCACTTT. It is translated as CSAPGQGNSPLHF.

This clonotype was counted a few times. The CDR3 sequence: CASSFLSGSGNTIYF. DNA for the CDR3: TGTGCCAGCAGTTTTCTGTCAGGCTCTGGAAACACCATATATTTT. This chain links TRBV12-3 or TRBV12-4 with TRBJ1-3; D uncertain. V was cut by 3 bases and J by 0 bases, with 9 bases left in between. This CDR3 is 15 amino acids long.